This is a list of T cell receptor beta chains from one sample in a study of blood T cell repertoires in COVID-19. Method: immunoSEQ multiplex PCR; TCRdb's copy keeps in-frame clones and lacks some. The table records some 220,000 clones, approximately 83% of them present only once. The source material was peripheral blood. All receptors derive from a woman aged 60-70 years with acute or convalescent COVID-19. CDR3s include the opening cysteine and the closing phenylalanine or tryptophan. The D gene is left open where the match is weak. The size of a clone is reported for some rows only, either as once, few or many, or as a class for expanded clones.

DNA: TGTGCCAGCAGCGAAGACAGGGGGGACACCATATATTTT; CDR3: CASSEDRGDTIYF; size: .; J: TRBJ1-3; V: TRBV7-2; D: TRBD1
DNA: TGCGCCAGCAGCTCGCAACAGGGGGCTGGCGGCTACACCTTC; CDR3: CASSSQQGAGGYTF; size: once; J: TRBJ1-2; V: TRBV5-1; D: TRBD1
DNA: TGTGCCAGCAGGCTACGACAGAGGAACCCCTACAATGAGCAGTTCTTC; CDR3: CASRLRQRNPYNEQFF; size: .; J: TRBJ2-1; V: TRBV28; D: .
DNA: TGCGCCAGCAGCCCACGAATGGGACTAGCTCTGGGGTACAATGAGCAGTTCTTC; CDR3: CASSPRMGLALGYNEQFF; size: .; J: TRBJ2-1; V: TRBV4-1; D: TRBD2
DNA: TGTGCCAGCAGTGAATTCGGGGAGACCCAGTACTTC; CDR3: CASSEFGETQYF; size: .; J: TRBJ2-5; V: TRBV6-1; D: .
DNA: TGTGCCAGCAGACTAGCGGGGGGCTCCTACAATGAGCAGTTCTTC; CDR3: CASRLAGGSYNEQFF; size: .; J: TRBJ2-1; V: TRBV6-5; D: TRBD2
DNA: TGCGCCAGCAGCTTGGCAGGGTTGGTCTCTGGAAACACCATATATTTT; CDR3: CASSLAGLVSGNTIYF; size: .; J: TRBJ1-3; V: TRBV5-1; D: .
DNA: TGTGCCAGCAGCGATTCGGCACAGGGCCGAGGCTACACCTTC; CDR3: CASSDSAQGRGYTF; size: .; J: TRBJ1-2; V: TRBV13; D: .
DNA: TGTGCCAGCAGCAAAGGGAGGCGGTGCTCCGGGGAGCTGTTTTTT; CDR3: CASSKGRRCSGELFF; size: .; J: TRBJ2-2; V: TRBV21-1; D: .
DNA: TGTGCCAGCAGCTTGAGCTCTAGCGGGGGGGAATTCTACGAGCAGTACTTC; CDR3: CASSLSSSGGEFYEQYF; size: many; J: TRBJ2-7; V: TRBV7-2; D: TRBD2
DNA: TGCAGTGCCACGGGGAACACTGAAGCTTTCTTT; CDR3: CSATGNTEAFF; size: .; J: TRBJ1-1; V: TRBV20-1; D: .
DNA: TGTGCCAGCAGTTCTCAGGGGGAGTATAGCTACACCTTC; CDR3: CASSSQGEYSYTF; size: few; J: TRBJ1-2; V: TRBV7-2; D: TRBD1
DNA: TGTGCCAGCGGGTGGACAGGGGGCGGCGATACGCAGTATTTT; CDR3: CASGWTGGGDTQYF; size: .; J: TRBJ2-3; V: TRBV6-5; D: TRBD1
DNA: TGTGCCAGTAGCAACTTACTAGCGGGGGGGTCGAATGAGCAGTTCTTC; CDR3: CASSNLLAGGSNEQFF; size: few; J: TRBJ2-1; V: TRBV19; D: TRBD2
DNA: TGTGCCAGCAGCTTGATCAACGGGGGGTATGGCTACACCTTC; CDR3: CASSLINGGYGYTF; size: .; J: TRBJ1-2; V: TRBV7-2; D: .
DNA: TGTGCCAGTAGTCCCCGTTCCGGGGGATCCTACAATGAGCAGTTCTTC; CDR3: CASSPRSGGSYNEQFF; size: .; J: TRBJ2-1; V: TRBV19; D: .
DNA: TGTGCCAGCAGCTTTTCTTCCGGGACAGGGAGGTCTAACGAGCAGTACTTC; CDR3: CASSFSSGTGRSNEQYF; size: .; J: TRBJ2-7; V: TRBV7-2; D: TRBD1
DNA: TGTGCCTTTTACAGCCCCCAAGAGACCCAGTACTTC; CDR3: CAFYSPQETQYF; size: .; J: TRBJ2-5; V: TRBV30; D: .
DNA: TGCGCCAGCAGCCGGAACGTTGCGGGACAGGGGAACTATGGCTACACCTTC; CDR3: CASSRNVAGQGNYGYTF; size: once; J: TRBJ1-2; V: TRBV5-1; D: TRBD1
DNA: TGTGCCAGCAGTTTCACAGGGGTAGAGCCCCAGCATTTT; CDR3: CASSFTGVEPQHF; size: once; J: TRBJ1-5; V: TRBV12-3/TRBV12-4; D: TRBD1
DNA: TGTGCCAGCAGCGTAGGGGGCGGAGATGGCTACACCTTC; CDR3: CASSVGGGDGYTF; size: .; J: TRBJ1-2; V: TRBV9; D: .
DNA: TGTGCCAGCAGCTTGGCGGGGCCGGCAGATACGCAGTATTTT; CDR3: CASSLAGPADTQYF; size: .; J: TRBJ2-3; V: TRBV13; D: .